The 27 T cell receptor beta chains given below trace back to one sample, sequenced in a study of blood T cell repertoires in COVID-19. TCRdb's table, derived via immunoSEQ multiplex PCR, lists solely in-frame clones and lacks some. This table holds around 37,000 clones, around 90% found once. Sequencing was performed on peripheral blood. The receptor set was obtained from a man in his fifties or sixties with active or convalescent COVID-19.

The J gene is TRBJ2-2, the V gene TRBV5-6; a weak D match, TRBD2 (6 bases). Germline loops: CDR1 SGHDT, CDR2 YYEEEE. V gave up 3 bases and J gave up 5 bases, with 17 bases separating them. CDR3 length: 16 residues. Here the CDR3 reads CASSSLWIGGTGELFF. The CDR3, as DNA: TGTGCCAGCAGCTCACTATGGATCGGGGGAACCGGGGAGCTGTTTTTT.

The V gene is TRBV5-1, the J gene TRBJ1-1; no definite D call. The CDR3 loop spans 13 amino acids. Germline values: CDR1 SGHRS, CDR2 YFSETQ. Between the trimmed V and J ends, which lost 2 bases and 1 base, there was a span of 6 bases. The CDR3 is CASSFTRNTEAFF. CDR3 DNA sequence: TGCGCCAGCAGCTTTACACGGAACACTGAAGCTTTCTTT.

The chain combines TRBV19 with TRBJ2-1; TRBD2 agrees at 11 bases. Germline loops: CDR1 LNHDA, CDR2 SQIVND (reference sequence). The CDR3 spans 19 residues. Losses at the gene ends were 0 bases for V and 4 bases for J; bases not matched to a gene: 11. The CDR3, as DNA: TGTGCCAGTAGTATAGACCCTGGACTAGCGGGCGAGGGATACAATGAGCAGTTCTTC. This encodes CASSIDPGLAGEGYNEQFF.

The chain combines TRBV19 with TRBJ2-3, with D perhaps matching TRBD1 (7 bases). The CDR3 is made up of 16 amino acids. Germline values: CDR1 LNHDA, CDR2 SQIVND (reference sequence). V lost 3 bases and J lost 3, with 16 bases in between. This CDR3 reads CASSMLGGLATDTQYF. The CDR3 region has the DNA TGTGCCAGTAGTATGTTAGGGGGCCTAGCGACAGATACGCAGTATTTT.

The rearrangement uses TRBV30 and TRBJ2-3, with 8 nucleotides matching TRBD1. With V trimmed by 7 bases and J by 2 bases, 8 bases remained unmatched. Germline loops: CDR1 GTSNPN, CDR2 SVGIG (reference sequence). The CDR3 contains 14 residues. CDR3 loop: CAFDRGRTTDTQYF. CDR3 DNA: TGTGCCTTTGACAGGGGCCGCACCACAGATACGCAGTATTTT. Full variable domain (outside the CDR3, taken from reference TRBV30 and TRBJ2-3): SQTIHQWPATLVQPVGSPLSLECTVEGTSNPNLYWYRQAAGRGLQLLFYSVGIGQISSEVPQNLSASRPQDRQFILSSKKLLLSDSGFYLCAFDRGRTTDTQYFGPGTRLTVL.

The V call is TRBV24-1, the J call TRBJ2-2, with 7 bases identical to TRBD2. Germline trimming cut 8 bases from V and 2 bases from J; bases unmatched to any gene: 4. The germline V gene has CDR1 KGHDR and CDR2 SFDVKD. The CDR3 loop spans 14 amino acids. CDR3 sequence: CATNPGGNTGELFF. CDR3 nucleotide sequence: TGTGCCACCAATCCGGGGGGAAACACCGGGGAGCTGTTTTTT.

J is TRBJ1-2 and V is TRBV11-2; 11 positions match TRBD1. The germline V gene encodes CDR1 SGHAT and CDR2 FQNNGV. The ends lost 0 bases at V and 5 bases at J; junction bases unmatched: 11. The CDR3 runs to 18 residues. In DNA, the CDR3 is TGTGCCAGCAGCTTAGATGGGACAGGGGGTATATCTAGATATGGCTACACCTTC. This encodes CASSLDGTGGISRYGYTF. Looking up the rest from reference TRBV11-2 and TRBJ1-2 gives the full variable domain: EAGVAQSPRYKIIEKRQSVAFWCNPISGHATLYWYQQILGQGPKLLIQFQNNGVVDDSQLPKDRFSAERLKGVDSTLKIQPAKLEDSAVYLCASSLDGTGGISRYGYTFGSGTRLTVV.

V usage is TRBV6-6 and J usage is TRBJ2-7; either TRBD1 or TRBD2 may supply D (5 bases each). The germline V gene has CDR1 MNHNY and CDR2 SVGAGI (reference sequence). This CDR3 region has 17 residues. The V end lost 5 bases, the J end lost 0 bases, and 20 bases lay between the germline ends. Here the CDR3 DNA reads TGTGCCAGCAGTCGGGACCTCCCAGGGATTAGCTCCTACGAGCAGTACTTC. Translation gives CASSRDLPGISSYEQYF.

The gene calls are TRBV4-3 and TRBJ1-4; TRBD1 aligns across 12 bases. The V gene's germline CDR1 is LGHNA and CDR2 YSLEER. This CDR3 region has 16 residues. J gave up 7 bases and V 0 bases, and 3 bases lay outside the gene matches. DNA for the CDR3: TGCGCCAGCAGCCAAGAGGGACAGGGGGCAGGTGAAAAACTGTTTTTT. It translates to CASSQEGQGAGEKLFF.

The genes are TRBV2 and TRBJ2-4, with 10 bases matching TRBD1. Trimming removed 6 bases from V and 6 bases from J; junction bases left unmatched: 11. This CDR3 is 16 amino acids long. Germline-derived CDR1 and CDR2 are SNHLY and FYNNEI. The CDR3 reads CASSPDRGLVGNIQYF. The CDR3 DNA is TGTGCCAGCAGCCCCGACAGGGGGCTTGTGGGAAACATTCAGTACTTC.

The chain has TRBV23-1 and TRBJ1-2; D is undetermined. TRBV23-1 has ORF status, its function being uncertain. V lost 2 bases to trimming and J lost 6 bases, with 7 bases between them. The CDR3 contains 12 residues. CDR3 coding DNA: TGCGCCAGCAGTCAAAAGAGGGATGGCTACACCTTC. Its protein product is CASSQKRDGYTF.

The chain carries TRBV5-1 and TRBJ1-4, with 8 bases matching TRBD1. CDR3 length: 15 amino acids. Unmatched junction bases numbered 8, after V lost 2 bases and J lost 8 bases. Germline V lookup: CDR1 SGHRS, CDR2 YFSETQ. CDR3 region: CASSLNRGAVEKLFF. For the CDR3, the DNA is TGCGCCAGCAGCTTAAACAGGGGGGCCGTAGAAAAACTGTTTTTT.

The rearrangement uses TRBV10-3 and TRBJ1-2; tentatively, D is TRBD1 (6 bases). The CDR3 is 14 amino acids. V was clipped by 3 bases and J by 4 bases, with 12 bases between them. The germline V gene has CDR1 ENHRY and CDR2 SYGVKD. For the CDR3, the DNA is TGTGCCATCAGTGAACAGGGAATCGGCTATGGCTACACCTTC. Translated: CAISEQGIGYGYTF.

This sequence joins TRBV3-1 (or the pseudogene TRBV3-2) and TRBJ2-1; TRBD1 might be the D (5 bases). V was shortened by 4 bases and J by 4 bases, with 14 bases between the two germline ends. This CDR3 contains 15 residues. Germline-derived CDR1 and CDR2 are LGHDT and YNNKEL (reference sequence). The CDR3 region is CASSRLGRRYNEQFF. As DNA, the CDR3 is TGTGCCAGCAGCCGCTTGGGGCGGAGATACAATGAGCAGTTCTTC.

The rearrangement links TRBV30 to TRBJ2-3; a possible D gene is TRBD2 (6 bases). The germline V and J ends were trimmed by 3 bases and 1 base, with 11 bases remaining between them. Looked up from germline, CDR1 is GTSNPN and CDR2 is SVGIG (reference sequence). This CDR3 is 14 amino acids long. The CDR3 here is CAWSGRGRTDTQYF. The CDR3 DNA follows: TGTGCCTGGAGCGGGCGGGGACGCACAGATACGCAGTATTTT. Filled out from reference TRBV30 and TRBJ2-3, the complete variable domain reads SQTIHQWPATLVQPVGSPLSLECTVEGTSNPNLYWYRQAAGRGLQLLFYSVGIGQISSEVPQNLSASRPQDRQFILSSKKLLLSDSGFYLCAWSGRGRTDTQYFGPGTRLTVL.

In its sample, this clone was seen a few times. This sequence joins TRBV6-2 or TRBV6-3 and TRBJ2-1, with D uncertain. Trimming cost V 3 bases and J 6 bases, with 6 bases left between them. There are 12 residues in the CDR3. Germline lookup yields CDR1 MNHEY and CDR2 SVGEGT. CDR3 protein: CASSYPGNEQFF. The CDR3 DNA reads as TGTGCCAGCAGTTATCCGGGCAATGAGCAGTTCTTC.

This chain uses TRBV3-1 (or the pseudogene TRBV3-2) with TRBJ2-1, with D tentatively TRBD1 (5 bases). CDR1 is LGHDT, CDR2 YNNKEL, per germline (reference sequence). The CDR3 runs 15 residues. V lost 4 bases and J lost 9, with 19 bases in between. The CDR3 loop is CASSPHSRGTGEQFF. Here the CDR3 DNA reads TGTGCCAGCAGCCCTCATTCTAGGGGTACGGGTGAGCAGTTCTTC.

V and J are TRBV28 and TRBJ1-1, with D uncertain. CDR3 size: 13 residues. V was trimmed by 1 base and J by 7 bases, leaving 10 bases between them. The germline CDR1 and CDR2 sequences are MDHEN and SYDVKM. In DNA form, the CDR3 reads TGTGCCAGCAGTTTATCGCTTGGCAGTGAAGCTTTCTTT. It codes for CASSLSLGSEAFF.

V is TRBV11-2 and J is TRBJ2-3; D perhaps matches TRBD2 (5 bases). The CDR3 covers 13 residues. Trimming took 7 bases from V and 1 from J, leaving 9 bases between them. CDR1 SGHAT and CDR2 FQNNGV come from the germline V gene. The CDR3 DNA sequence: TGTGCCAGCACGCTAGCCCGCACAGATACGCAGTATTTT. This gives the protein CASTLARTDTQYF.

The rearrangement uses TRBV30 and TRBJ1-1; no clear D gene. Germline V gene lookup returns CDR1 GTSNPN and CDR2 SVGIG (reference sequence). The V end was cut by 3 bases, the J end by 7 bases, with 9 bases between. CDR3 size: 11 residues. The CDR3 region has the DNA TGTGCCTGGAGCCCTCGGGGTGAAGCTTTCTTT. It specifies CAWSPRGEAFF.

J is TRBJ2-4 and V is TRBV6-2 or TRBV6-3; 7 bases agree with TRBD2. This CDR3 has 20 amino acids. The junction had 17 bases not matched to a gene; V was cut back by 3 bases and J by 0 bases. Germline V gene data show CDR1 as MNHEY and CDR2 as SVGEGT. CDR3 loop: CASSYEGGVAAKLAKNIQYF. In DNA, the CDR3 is TGTGCCAGCAGTTATGAGGGAGGGGTAGCGGCAAAGCTAGCCAAAAACATTCAGTACTTC.

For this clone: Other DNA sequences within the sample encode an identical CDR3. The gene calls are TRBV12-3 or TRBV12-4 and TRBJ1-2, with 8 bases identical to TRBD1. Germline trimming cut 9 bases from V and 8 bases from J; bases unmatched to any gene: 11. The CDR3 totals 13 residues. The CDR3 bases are TGTGCCAGTACCCAGGGGGCAGGGAAAGGCTACACCTTC. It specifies CASTQGAGKGYTF.

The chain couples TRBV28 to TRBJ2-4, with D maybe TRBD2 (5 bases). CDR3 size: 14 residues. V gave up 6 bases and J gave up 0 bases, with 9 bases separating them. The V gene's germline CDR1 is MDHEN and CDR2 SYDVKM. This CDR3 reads CASSLSGAKNIQYF. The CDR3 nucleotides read TGTGCCAGCAGCCTAAGCGGAGCCAAAAACATTCAGTACTTC.

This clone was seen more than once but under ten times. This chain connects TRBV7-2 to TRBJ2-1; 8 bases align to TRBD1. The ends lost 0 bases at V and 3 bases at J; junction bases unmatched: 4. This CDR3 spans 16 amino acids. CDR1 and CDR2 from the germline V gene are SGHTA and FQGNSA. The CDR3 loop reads CASSLAGQGNYNEQFF. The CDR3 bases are TGTGCCAGCAGCTTAGCCGGACAGGGAAACTACAATGAGCAGTTCTTC.

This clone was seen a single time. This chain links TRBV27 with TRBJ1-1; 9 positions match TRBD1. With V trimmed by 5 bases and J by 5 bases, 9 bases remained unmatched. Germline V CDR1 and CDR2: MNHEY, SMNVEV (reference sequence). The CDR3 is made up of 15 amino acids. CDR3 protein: CASSRDRASRTEAFF. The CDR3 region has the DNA TGTGCCAGCAGTCGGGACAGGGCGTCGAGGACTGAAGCTTTCTTT.

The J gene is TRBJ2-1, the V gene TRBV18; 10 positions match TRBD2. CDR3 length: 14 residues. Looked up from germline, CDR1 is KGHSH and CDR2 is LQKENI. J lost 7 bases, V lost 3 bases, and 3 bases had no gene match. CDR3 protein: CASSPGLARNEQFF. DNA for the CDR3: TGTGCCAGCTCACCGGGACTAGCGAGGAATGAGCAGTTCTTC.

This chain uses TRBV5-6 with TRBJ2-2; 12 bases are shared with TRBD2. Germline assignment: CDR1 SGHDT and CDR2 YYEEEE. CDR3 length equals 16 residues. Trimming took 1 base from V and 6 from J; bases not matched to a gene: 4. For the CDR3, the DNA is TGTGCCAGCAGCTTGCGTCTAGCGGGAGGGGCCGGGGAGCTGTTTTTT. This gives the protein CASSLRLAGGAGELFF.